This T cell receptor (beta chain) originates from a study of T cells after yellow fever vaccination (dated by TCRdb to the late 2010s). About the study as a whole: Libraries from fractions with low cell numbers were prepared with the SMART-Seq v4 Ultra Low Input RNA kit. To follow T-cell clones before and after primary and booster YFV17D yellow fever vaccination, bulk TCR alpha and beta repertoires were sequenced over time. The cohort comprised two healthy male donors, one aged 18 to 29 and one aged 30 to 40 years. Blood was collected at multiple timepoints before and after primary and secondary immunization, and bulk PBMC replicates and cell subsets were isolated.

The table lists this clonotype with many counts. Its antigen has not been determined. No much larger clone is present one base from it, and per-base qualities are unavailable. The sequencer was an Illumina NovaSeq 6000. Synthesis of TCR cDNA relied on 5'RACE template switching, a step that introduced a universal primer site along with unique molecular identifiers. Priming for cDNA synthesis came from both the TCR alpha and TCR beta constant segments. Library amplification used two PCR steps, and the second PCR step added sample barcodes and sequencing adapters. Sequencing of libraries was performed on Illumina HiSeq 2500 (2x100 bp) or NovaSeq (2x150 bp). On the study's bioinformatics: Demultiplexing of reads and collapsing into UMI consensus sequences were performed with MIGEC, and V(D)J alignment was carried out with MiXCR. Using edgeR on replicate PBMC samples, clonotypes were called vaccine-responding if FDR was below 0.01 and the log2 fold change was above 5 up to day 15. Each bulk clonotype received a CD4 or CD8 identity based on whether the sequenced CD4 or CD8 repertoire contained that clonotype at higher abundance. TCRdb ran its own pipeline on the public reads, namely fastp trimming at Q25 and MiXCR clone calling, and kept in-frame beta chains. Rows are unified per CDR3 protein, each entry keeping the most common DNA and genes. The V and J calls reflect TCRdb's pipeline rather than the authors' work. In all, the sample holds around 310,000 distinct CDR3 sequences, and about 3.5% of those were seen once. The ten largest make up roughly a quarter of the sample.

The CDR3 measures 13 amino acids from cysteine to phenylalanine. The CDR3 DNA has 39 bases and is translated from base 1. Deletion took 4 bases off V and 4 bases off J, with a span of 10 bases between the germline ends. The CDR1 and CDR2 encoded by the germline V gene are SGHDN and FVKESK. The treatment or condition tag for this specimen amounts to: live attenuated yellow fever vaccine strain. At every blood-draw timepoint, two biological replicates of bulk PBMCs were collected. PBMCs were isolated from peripheral blood using a standard Ficoll-Paque protocol. RNA was extracted with TriZol from bulk PBMCs, CD4 and CD8 fractions, and dextramer-positive and dextramer-negative fractions. What the authors observed across the whole study: Compared with the primary T-cell response, the secondary T-cell response was faster but weaker, reaching its peak on day 5 rather than on day 15. FACS-sorted repertoires could contain abundant contaminating clonotypes from the bulk population, so computational filtering was required. Only a couple of donors were included in the study, so the extent to which the findings can be generalized is limited. A small share of clonotypes occurred in both CD4 and CD8 compartments, likely arising from convergent recombination. After the booster, most of the clones that had expanded following primary vaccination were detected again (around 95% of CD4 and more than 85% of CD8), which suggests that memory was broadly maintained.

The chain is encoded by TRBV14 joined to TRBJ2-5; TRBD1 is perhaps the D gene, given 5 matching bases. The sequences come from PBMCs, collected on the day of the yellow fever booster vaccination. This clonotype originated in a man between 18 and 29 years old who received the YFV17D yellow fever vaccine. The CDR3: CASSRQGRETQYF. The DNA sequence is TGTGCCAGCAGCCGGCAGGGCAGAGAGACCCAGTACTTC.